The following is a T cell receptor beta chain sequence with its context. What it binds is not known. Profiled with immunoSEQ multiplex PCR; TCRdb holds only in-frame clones, not every one. Among over 75,000 clones, 80% to 90% were seen once, and the ten largest hold under 3%. This sample was taken from a study of T cell responses to AZD1222 COVID-19 vaccine. The CDR3 has 15 amino acids. Trimming cost V 0 bases and J 3 bases, with 11 bases left between them. Germline V CDR1 and CDR2: SGHVS, FQNEAQ. Whole-study results and caveats: CD4 TCRs covered the whole spike, strongest at regions 160-218 and 743-854. Among AZD1222 vaccinees, only 6 or 7 were seropositive at baseline. Targets within unmutated variant regions were reportedly found for nearly half of spike-specific TCRs. No repertoire was sampled before or during the peak T cell response, only after it.

The chain recombines TRBV7-8 with TRBJ1-2; unclear D gene. This TCR was recovered from an adult who received the AZD1222 COVID-19 vaccine. Sequences were derived from peripheral blood, sampled 28 days after the second AZD1222 dose. The CDR3 nucleotides read TGTGCCAGCAGCTTAGCGCGAGGTGGGGACTATGGCTACACCTTC. Encoded protein: CASSLARGGDYGYTF.